This T cell receptor beta chain originates from a study of monozygotic twins with inflammatory bowel disease (dated by TCRdb to the late 2010s). As for the study more broadly: A total of approximately 28 monozygotic twin pairs were included in the full study, comprising nine German pairs (four IBD-concordant, five IBD-discordant) and 19 IBD-discordant Danish pairs. Within discordant pairs, disease-associated traits were sought mainly by comparing IBD patients with their genetically identical healthy co-twins. Each individual had, on average, about 151 000 unique TCRalpha sequences and 181 000 unique TCRbeta sequences available for analysis.

From each donor, a 2.5 ml peripheral blood sample was drawn into PAXgene tubes and stored at -80 degrees C. Without T cell sorting, total RNA was isolated from whole blood using the PAXgene blood miRNA kit on an automated QIAcube. Peripheral blood from monozygotic twin pairs concordant or discordant for inflammatory bowel disease was subjected to deep TCRalpha and TCRbeta repertoire profiling with unique molecular barcoding. Smoking habits were recorded for all twin pairs, and individuals were classified as current, former or never smokers. Study-wide conclusions, independent of this receptor: Concordant and discordant twins showed no difference in repertoire similarity, possibly because of limited statistical power. IBD patients had lower TCRbeta repertoire diversity, measured by the inverse Simpson index, than their healthy co-twins. The analysis was unable to tell apart different T cell subtypes. Differing immunosuppressive treatments among patients may have added background noise and inter-individual variability to the repertoires. No single strong signal or clonotype linked to IBD turned up in the results, so the idea that one exists was not supported. IBD patients shared fewer clonotypes with other individuals than healthy twins did, most markedly in patients showing signs of disease activity.

The CDR3 measures 13 amino acids from cysteine to phenylalanine. A DNA sequence was not provided. CDR1 and CDR2 (SGHNT, YENEEA) derive from the germline V gene. Libraries were built with 5' RACE. Each TCR library was prepared from 3,500 to 4,500 ng of total RNA. cDNA was synthesized with SMARTScribe reverse transcriptase in eight separate reactions per sample. During cDNA synthesis, template switching introduced unique molecular identifiers that contained a 6-nucleotide sample barcode. Amplification of TCRalpha and TCRbeta cDNA involved two nested PCRs of approximately 16 and 9 cycles, and each PCR was followed by bead purification. Before amplification, cDNA was treated with uracil DNA-glycosylase and purified using the QIAquick PCR purification kit. The second PCR added Illumina TruSeq-compatible adapters along with sample-specific barcodes. Library quality and concentration were assessed using TapeStation and Qubit, and 4.5 to 6.5 ng of each library was pooled. The pooled libraries were sequenced with 2 x 100 bp reads and custom sequencing primers on an Illumina HiSeq2500 single-index Rapid Run. Concerning the study's data processing: UMI-based consensus assembly with MiGEC version 1.2.6 was used to correct PCR and sequencing errors. MiXCR version 2.1.1 was used to carry out V(D)J alignment, clonotype assembly and CDR3 extraction. To normalise gene usage, clonotype sharing and MAIT/NKT TCR abundance, the analysis used the top 1000, 10 000 and 20 000 clonotypes per sample. Diversity was computed as the inverse Simpson index with the vegan R package after downsampling to 27 000 UMIs. Statistical testing used paired Mann-Whitney U tests on the discordant twin pairs and applied Benjamini-Hochberg correction for multiple testing. With the reads reprocessed by TCRdb, a single entry stands for each CDR3 protein sequence and no DNA is reported. The V and J calls and clone size are TCRdb's, not the authors'. This sample's table lists around 410,000 distinct CDR3 sequences. Clones ranked in the top ten supply under 3% of the sample.

About this clonotype: Its antigen remains undetermined.

The chain was built from TRBV11-3 and TRBJ2-3; checking the TCRdb D call of TRBD1 is not possible without DNA. The receptor's source is a human donor with ulcerative colitis or Crohn's disease, or a healthy co-twin of an affected twin (not recorded which). The sequenced sample consisted of blood. The CDR3: CASGTGSTDTQYF. The CDR3, completed at both ends by the reference TRBV11-3 and TRBJ2-3 genes, gives the full variable domain EAGVVQSPRYKIIEKKQPVAFWCNPISGHNTLYWYLQNLGQGPELLIRYENEEAVDDSQLPKDRFSAERLKGVDSTLKIQPAELGDSAVYLCASGTGSTDTQYFGPGTRLTVL.